The entry below describes one T cell receptor (beta chain). Antigen: not known. This entry is derived from a study of identical twins. Study conclusions and caveats: Cord blood beta clonotypes that were abundant carried fewer insertions, and memory repertoires showed no such trend. Out-of-frame beta sequences exhibited a weaker degree of excess twin sharing. The models gave estimates that fell short of the out-of-frame TCR alpha sharing seen in monozygotic twins.

With template switching, a universal primer site was added, and the cDNA carried unique molecular identifiers. MiXCR, applied by TCRdb to the 5' RACE reads, yields one record per CDR3 protein. Counted here are under 350,000 distinct CDR3 sequences, more than 8% occurring once; the ten biggest clones make up 7% to 8.5%. Trimming took 5 bases from V and 5 from J; bases not matched to a gene: 5. CDR3 length equals 15 residues. Germline V gives CDR1 SNHLY, CDR2 FYNNEI. The data also belong to a second study, concerning yellow fever vaccine responses in identical twins.

The chain has TRBV2 and TRBJ2-1, with 11 bases fitting TRBD1. Sample: CD8+ T cells sorted from blood. The receptor comes from a woman aged 18-29 years in good health. The CDR3 sequence: CASSPGQGEHNEQFF. The CDR3 DNA reads as TGTGCCAGCAGTCCGGGACAGGGGGAGCACAATGAGCAGTTCTTC.